Given below is one T cell receptor beta chain in context. The antigen it binds to is not known. Per-base qualities were not stored, and no clone one base away is much larger. V ends up 5 bases short and J 7 bases short, with an unmatched junction base count of 9. The germline V gene yields SGHRS for CDR1 and YFSETQ for CDR2. From cysteine to phenylalanine, the CDR3 is 15 amino acids long. Only the CDR3 DNA stays, 45 bases, in frame from base 1. This entry is derived from a study of T cell responses to AZD1222 COVID-19 vaccine (dated by TCRdb to the early 2020s). Background on the whole study: AZD1222 recipients whose second dose came at about 4 weeks and those whose second dose came at about 12 weeks were combined into one group, since spike-specific TCR depth and breadth did not differ between the two schedules. TCR sequencing was performed for approximately 240 trial participants, of whom around 210 were given two doses of AZD1222 and about 25 were given two doses of MenACWY control vaccine. Trial participants were enrolled by age into subgroups of 18-55, 56-69 and 70-plus years, and roughly 160, 29 and 62 TCR-sequenced participants, respectively, were included in these subgroups.

What the research found in general, with its limitations: Only five or six AZD1222 recipients were SARS-CoV-2 seropositive at baseline, limiting conclusions about previously exposed vaccinees. In the small 56-69-year group, the increase in depth fell short of significance, most likely because of low power. Spike-specific TCR breadth and depth rose significantly after two AZD1222 doses compared with day 0 and with MenACWY recipients. Reportedly, close to half of the unique spike-specific TCRs recognized epitopes lying outside the regions that are mutated in the B.1.351 and B.1.1.7 variants. Most participants were white British and females outnumbered males, and the authors suggested that clonal diversity may have been underestimated. Because no day 14 peak-response samples were available, the repertoires could be characterized only after the peak T cell response. CD4 TCRs associated with the vaccine covered the entire spike protein, and the dominant responses were in regions 160-218 and 743-854.

The CDR3 regions of human TCRbeta chains were subjected to immunosequencing. In the original analysis: TCRs in the repertoires were matched against a reference library of SARS-CoV-2-specific TCRs that had been generated with the MIRA antigen-specificity platform. Breadth meant the fraction of unique TCRs that were SARS-CoV-2-associated, whereas depth meant the fraction of total T cells that were SARS-CoV-2-associated. Using the MIRA data, each spike-specific TCR was assigned both to the spike region to which the TCR was reactive and to a CD4 or CD8 class. Log10-transformed breadth and depth values were compared by one-way ANOVA with Sidak's multiple comparisons tests. TCRdb took over this immuneACCESS table, retaining in-frame rearrangements with V and J assigned. Such tables are incomplete; in checked studies, under half of the missing clones stem from an unresolved V gene, and the remainder is unexplained. V, J and clone size reflect that table, while D and trimming were determined from the DNA. For this sample there are 90,000 to 120,000 clones; about 94% appear just once. The top ten hold under 2.5% of the sample.

Explained via the paper, the time point label denotes: baseline before first vaccination. The vaccinee samples were drawn from two UK trials, COV001 and COV002, one of which was a single-blind randomized controlled phase 2/3 trial testing AZD1222 (ChAdOx1 nCoV-19) in healthy adults. Trial participant PBMC samples were collected at day 0 and day 28 after the second dose for TCRbeta chain sequencing. The chain is assembled from TRBV5-1 and TRBJ2-2, with 9 bases matching TRBD2. The source is an adult in good health. The sequences come from peripheral blood, collected on day 0 of AZD1222 vaccination. The CDR3 sequence is CASRPSGATSGELFF. The DNA reads TGCGCCAGCAGGCCTAGCGGGGCAACGAGCGGGGAGCTGTTTTTT.